The source of this T cell receptor (beta chain) is a study of T cells after yellow fever vaccination. Overall study: Fractions with few cells were prepared using SMART-Seq v4 Ultra Low Input. Study findings and constraints: A large majority of primary-vaccination clones showed up again after the booster (about 97% CD4, 75% to 90% CD8). A small proportion of clonotypes was detected in both the CD4 and CD8 compartments.

This clonotype was seen at least ten times. What it recognizes is unknown. 5'RACE template switching added a universal primer site and UMIs to TCR cDNA. TCRdb re-analysed the 5' RACE reads in MiXCR, keeping a single row per CDR3 protein. The sample lists about 110,000 distinct CDR3 sequences, 8.4% occurring once. The CDR3 runs to 12 residues. Trimming shortened V by 1 base and J by 6 bases, and 3 bases separated the two germline ends. Germline V gene sequence: CDR1 SGHTA, CDR2 FQGNSA. The source is a man younger than 45 who received the YFV17D yellow fever vaccine. The chain uses TRBV7-2 and TRBJ1-4, with unresolved D. The sample here was CD8+ T cells sorted from PBMCs, taken 45 days after the yellow fever booster vaccination. CDR3 in amino acids: CASSLGDEKLFF. In DNA form, the CDR3 reads TGTGCCAGCAGCTTAGGGGATGAAAAACTGTTTTTT.